This T cell receptor (beta chain) was obtained from a study of technical replicates of blood from a few donors. Profiled with immunoSEQ multiplex PCR; TCRdb holds only in-frame clones, not every one. The sample has approximately 73,000 clones; around 96% are singletons. Germline V gene sequence: CDR1 MDHEN, CDR2 SYDVKM. Trimming pared 2 bases from V and 13 bases from J, leaving 20 bases between. The CDR3 runs 14 residues. The chain uses TRBV28 and TRBJ2-5; D might be TRBD1 (5 bases). This clonotype was obtained from a human donor in good health. Sequencing input: T cells isolated from PBMCs. The CDR3 spells CASSLGDSRAIGYF. The CDR3 bases are TGTGCCAGCAGTTTAGGGGATAGCAGGGCTATCGGGTACTTC.